Each of the 31 T cell receptor beta chains below was sequenced from the same sample in a study of cytomegalovirus exposure and HLA in healthy donors. Use of 60 Vbeta and 13 Jbeta primers characterized the PCR. Assay: immunoSEQ multiplex PCR; the TCRdb copy retains only in-frame clones and omits some. Altogether about 130,000 clones are present, about three quarters being singletons, with the ten largest covering more than 2.5%. Sequencing was performed on PBMCs. The receptors shown here come from a woman aged 55 to 70 in good health and CMV-seropositive.

J is TRBJ2-3 and V is TRBV18; D might be TRBD1 (5 bases). The V and J ends lost 2 bases and 6 bases respectively, with 12 bases between them. There are 14 residues in the CDR3. Per germline, CDR1 KGHSH and CDR2 LQKENI. For the CDR3, the DNA is TGTGCCAGCTCACCAAAGGGGCCCCGGGATACGCAGTATTTT. It yields the protein CASSPKGPRDTQYF.

This chain connects TRBV9 to TRBJ2-7; 7 nucleotides line up with TRBD2. With 0 bases clipped from V and 6 bases from J, the junction kept 6 bases outside the gene matches. The CDR3 covers 14 residues. From germline, CDR1 is SGDLS and CDR2 YYNGEE. The CDR3 sequence: CASSVGVGGGEQYF. CDR3 nucleotide sequence: TGTGCCAGCAGCGTAGGTGTGGGCGGGGGCGAGCAGTACTTC.

The chain combines TRBV6-6 with TRBJ2-7; D perhaps matches TRBD2 (5 bases). The CDR3 runs 13 residues. The V gene lost 5 bases and the J gene lost 3 bases, with 11 bases spanning the gap. Germline V gene lookup returns CDR1 MNHNY and CDR2 SVGAGI (reference sequence). CDR3: CASSPGLFYEQYF. The CDR3 DNA reads as TGTGCCAGCAGTCCCGGACTTTTCTACGAGCAGTACTTC.

The rearrangement uses TRBV9 and TRBJ2-7, with D possibly matching TRBD2 (7 bases). Germline CDR1 is SGDLS and CDR2 is YYNGEE. This CDR3 is 14 amino acids long. V was pared by 2 bases and J by 5 bases, with 14 bases between. CDR3 DNA: TGTGCCAGCAGCGTGAGGGGGGGGGATAACGAGCAGTACTTC. Protein: CASSVRGGDNEQYF.

The chain combines TRBV12-5 with TRBJ2-1; tentative D call: TRBD1 (5 bases). The germline V gene encodes CDR1 LGHNT and CDR2 FRNRAP. V lost 2 bases and J lost 6, with 8 bases in between. The CDR3 is made up of 13 amino acids. The DNA for the CDR3 is TGTGCTAGTGGTTTGCCAGGGCGCAATGAGCAGTTCTTC. This encodes CASGLPGRNEQFF.

V is TRBV6-5 and J is TRBJ2-7; tentative D call: TRBD2 (7 bases). The V end was cut by 6 bases, the J end by 0 bases, with 15 bases between. In germline, CDR1 is MNHEY, CDR2 SVGAGI. This CDR3 is built from 15 residues. CDR3 residues: CASSDIGGPSYEQYF. The CDR3 DNA is TGTGCCAGCAGCGACATCGGGGGGCCCTCCTACGAGCAGTACTTC.

The rearrangement joins TRBV11-2 to TRBJ2-3, with TRBD2 matching over 8 bases. The germline V gene encodes CDR1 SGHAT and CDR2 FQNNGV. The length of the CDR3 is 16 residues. Trimming at V came to 1 base and at J to 6 bases, leaving 9 bases not matched to a gene. The CDR3 spells CASSLVRGGRVDTQYF. The CDR3 nucleotides read TGTGCCAGCAGCTTAGTTCGCGGGGGGCGGGTGGATACGCAGTATTTT.

The chain uses TRBV10-2 and TRBJ1-5; tentative D call: TRBD1 (5 bases). The germline V and J ends were trimmed by 4 bases and 0 bases, with 16 bases remaining between them. Per the germline V gene, CDR1 is WSHSY and CDR2 is SAAADI. This CDR3 is built from 17 residues. The CDR3 DNA reads TGCGCCAGCAGTGCCCCCGACAGTGTACATAGCAATCAGCCCCAGCATTTT. The encoded protein is CASSAPDSVHSNQPQHF.

V gene TRBV6-5 combines with J gene TRBJ1-5, with TRBD1 matching 7 bases. CDR1 is MNHEY, CDR2 SVGAGI, per germline. This CDR3 comprises 15 residues. J gave up 0 bases and V 5 bases, and 4 bases lay outside the gene matches. CDR3 protein: CASSPGQYSNQPQHF. CDR3 sequence (DNA): TGTGCCAGCAGTCCGGGACAGTATAGCAATCAGCCCCAGCATTTT.

The CDR3 is CAISEGVNTEAFF. The CDR3 nucleotides are TGTGCCATCAGTGAAGGGGTGAACACTGAAGCTTTCTTT. This chain uses TRBV10-3 with TRBJ1-1; possibly TRBD1 for D (5 bases). Trimming pared 3 bases from V and 0 bases from J, leaving 5 bases between. The CDR3 loop spans 13 amino acids. Germline-derived CDR1 and CDR2 are ENHRY and SYGVKD.

Concerning this clone: The identical CDR3 is also encoded by other nucleotide sequences in the sample. The chain is built from TRBV5-1 and TRBJ1-2; a weak D match, TRBD1 (6 bases). Germline CDR1 is SGHRS and CDR2 is YFSETQ. Trimming took 0 bases from V and 4 from J, leaving 7 bases between them. This CDR3 has 13 amino acids. CDR3 in DNA: TGCGCCAGCAGCTTGGGAGGGGGCTATGGCTACACCTTC. This gives the protein CASSLGGGYGYTF.

V usage is TRBV5-5 and J usage is TRBJ1-3; 8 nucleotides agree with TRBD1. J lost 6 bases, V lost 4 bases, and 6 bases had no gene match. The CDR3 length is 14 residues. Germline lookup yields CDR1 SGHKS and CDR2 YYEKEE (reference sequence). This CDR3 reads CASSLYRGENTIYF. The CDR3 DNA sequence: TGTGCCAGCAGCCTATACAGGGGGGAAAACACCATATATTTT.

The chain carries TRBV19 and TRBJ1-2, with a tentative D call TRBD1 (6 bases). The ends were cut back, 5 bases at V and 4 bases at J, with 14 bases in the middle. The CDR3 sequence is 14 residues long. Germline CDR1 and CDR2: LNHDA and SQIVND (reference sequence). CDR3: CASSLSGTFYGYTF. The CDR3 DNA sequence: TGTGCCAGTAGTCTGTCCGGGACATTCTATGGCTACACCTTC.

The genes are TRBV28 and TRBJ2-7, with 8 bases that match TRBD2. The CDR3 extends over 16 amino acids. CDR1 MDHEN and CDR2 SYDVKM come from the germline V gene. V was clipped by 3 bases and J by 1 base; unmatched bases: 8. The CDR3 reads CASSFLSGGRSYEQYF. CDR3 DNA sequence: TGTGCCAGCAGTTTCCTCAGCGGGGGAAGGTCCTACGAGCAGTACTTC.

The genes are TRBV6-1 and TRBJ2-1; no clear D. Between the trimmed V and J ends, which lost 4 bases and 6 bases, there was a span of 10 bases. Germline-derived CDR1 and CDR2 are MNHNS and SASEGT. This CDR3 has 13 amino acids. This chain's CDR3 is CASSVRPFNEQFF. The DNA of the CDR3 is TGTGCCAGCAGTGTGCGTCCGTTCAATGAGCAGTTCTTC.

The chain has TRBV18 and TRBJ1-5; no definite D call. In germline, CDR1 is KGHSH, CDR2 LQKENI. V was shortened by 1 base and J by 3 bases, with 7 bases between the two germline ends. This CDR3 is 14 amino acids long. In nucleotides, the CDR3 is TGTGCCAGCTCACCACTGCGTTCCAATCAGCCCCAGCATTTT. Protein product: CASSPLRSNQPQHF. The full variable domain, in which reference TRBV18 and TRBJ1-5 provide the parts outside the CDR3, is NAGVMQNPRHLVRRRGQEARLRCSPMKGHSHVYWYRQLPEEGLKFMVYLQKENIIDESGMPKERFSAEFPKEGPSILRIQQVVRGDSAAYFCASSPLRSNQPQHFGDGTRLSIL.

The chain recombines TRBV21-1 with TRBJ2-7; the table's D gene call, TRBD2, was not cross checked with the DNA. TRBV21-1 is shown as a pseudogene. The CDR3 has 14 residues. The CDR3, as DNA: TGTGCCAGTGCCATCGGAGGCTCGCAACACGAGCAGTACTTC. It encodes CASAIGGSQHEQYF.

V gene TRBV5-4 combines with J gene TRBJ1-2; perhaps TRBD1 as D (6 bases). CDR1 SGHNT and CDR2 YYREEE come from the germline V gene (reference sequence). Between the trimmed V and J ends, which lost 0 bases and 0 bases, there was a span of 9 bases. The CDR3 has 15 residues. The CDR3 protein is CASSLATGTNYGYTF. In DNA form, the CDR3 reads TGTGCCAGCAGCTTGGCGACAGGTACTAACTATGGCTACACCTTC.

The genes are TRBV9 and TRBJ2-5, with 7 positions matching TRBD1. Germline values: CDR1 SGDLS, CDR2 YYNGEE. CDR3 size: 15 residues. V shed 0 bases and J 9 bases; nucleotides not matched to a gene: 11. The CDR3 DNA reads TGTGCCAGCAGCGTAGAGTTAGGGCCCCAGGGGGCCCAGTACTTC. This translates into CASSVELGPQGAQYF.

The rearrangement links TRBV7-6 to TRBJ2-1; a possible D gene is TRBD2 (5 bases). V lost 2 bases and J 2 bases, leaving 10 bases between the germline ends. CDR1 SGHVS and CDR2 FNYEAQ come from the germline V gene. The CDR3 totals 15 residues. The CDR3 bases are TGTGCCAGCAGCTTAAGGAGCGGTCCCTACAATGAGCAGTTCTTC. Amino acids: CASSLRSGPYNEQFF.

This clone was picked up one time. This chain connects TRBV9 to TRBJ2-2; no firm D call. This CDR3 is 12 amino acids long. V was cut by 3 bases and J by 5 bases, with 5 bases left in between. Germline V gene data show CDR1 as SGDLS and CDR2 as YYNGEE. DNA of the CDR3: TGTGCCAGCAGCGCCGGTACCGGGGAGCTGTTTTTT. Residues: CASSAGTGELFF.

This chain joins TRBV25-1 and TRBJ1-2; TRBD1 might be the D (5 bases). The CDR3 consists of 15 residues. Germline assignment: CDR1 MGHDK and CDR2 SYGVNS. V lost 3 bases and J lost 8, with 19 bases in between. DNA for the CDR3: TGTGCCAGCAGTGATGATGGGGAAGGGGTGGGGGGCTACACCTTC. Its protein is CASSDDGEGVGGYTF.

This clone came up a few times. The rearrangement joins TRBV11-2 to TRBJ1-1; D is unclear. Germline V gene lookup returns CDR1 SGHAT and CDR2 FQNNGV. The V gene lost 2 bases and the J gene lost 4 bases, with 8 bases spanning the gap. CDR3 length: 13 residues. This CDR3 reads CASSLQAGTEAFF. As DNA, the CDR3 is TGTGCCAGCAGCTTACAGGCGGGCACTGAAGCTTTCTTT.

This clone was seen just once. This chain joins TRBV5-5 and TRBJ2-3; 12 nucleotides agree with TRBD2. V was pared by 0 bases and J by 0 bases, with 5 bases of the junction left unmatched. Germline loops: CDR1 SGHKS, CDR2 YYEKEE (reference sequence). The CDR3 spans 18 residues. The CDR3 spells CASSLALLAGGSTDTQYF. The CDR3 coding sequence is TGTGCCAGCAGCTTGGCTCTACTAGCGGGGGGTAGCACAGATACGCAGTATTTT.

This chain uses TRBV6-6 with TRBJ2-7, with D tentatively TRBD1 (5 bases). Germline V CDR1 and CDR2: MNHNY, SVGAGI (reference sequence). CDR3 length equals 12 residues. The V and J ends lost 5 bases and 7 bases respectively, with 12 bases between them. The CDR3 region is CASSHRQLEQYF. The DNA for the CDR3 is TGTGCCAGCAGTCATCGACAGTTGGAGCAGTACTTC.

V is TRBV25-1 and J is TRBJ1-3; the match to TRBD1 covers 8 bases. Unmatched junction bases numbered 6, after V lost 10 bases and J lost 4 bases. This CDR3 is built from 13 residues. Germline-derived CDR1 and CDR2 are MGHDK and SYGVNS. CDR3 nucleotides: TGTGCCACCCAGGGGGCTAGGGGAAACACCATATATTTT. Amino acids: CATQGARGNTIYF.

This sequence joins TRBV2 and TRBJ2-1; 7 bases are a match to TRBD2. V was clipped by 3 bases and J by 14 bases; unmatched bases: 7. The CDR3 runs 12 residues. Germline V CDR1 and CDR2: SNHLY, FYNNEI. Here the CDR3 reads CASSEPGLSKFF. The CDR3 region has the DNA TGTGCCAGCAGTGAGCCGGGACTATCCAAGTTCTTC.

The gene calls are TRBV19 and TRBJ2-7; 10 nucleotides line up with TRBD2. The CDR3 contains 14 residues. The germline gives CDR1 LNHDA, CDR2 SQIVND (reference sequence). Unmatched junction bases numbered 5, after V lost 7 bases and J lost 2 bases. The CDR3 protein is CASKTSGVPYEQYF. The CDR3 bases are TGTGCCAGTAAAACTAGCGGGGTGCCCTACGAGCAGTACTTC.

This clone was picked up a small number of times. The junction and the germline gene differ at one end; a read error may be behind it. The chain uses TRBV11-2 and TRBJ2-1, with TRBD1 matching 8 bases. Germline V lookup: CDR1 SGHAT, CDR2 FQNNGV. The CDR3 loop spans 14 amino acids. CDR3 DNA sequence: TGTGCCAGCAGATTAGGACAGGGAAGGGGGGAGCAGTTCTTC. Amino acids: CASRLGQGRGEQFF.

The gene calls are TRBV6-5 and TRBJ2-1, with 9 bases fitting TRBD1. Germline V gene data show CDR1 as MNHEY and CDR2 as SVGAGI. This CDR3 region has 14 residues. With V trimmed by 5 bases and J by 9 bases, 8 bases remained unmatched. CDR3 coding DNA: TGTGCCAGCAGTCCCGGGACAGGGTATAGTGAGCAGTTCTTC. This codes for CASSPGTGYSEQFF.

The J gene is TRBJ1-2, the V gene TRBV25-1, with D tentatively TRBD1 (6 bases). CDR3 length equals 15 residues. V was cut by 0 bases and J by 4 bases, with 12 bases left in between. The germline gives CDR1 MGHDK, CDR2 SYGVNS. CDR3 loop: CASSEYSRGAYGYTF. The CDR3 coding sequence is TGTGCCAGCAGTGAATATAGCAGGGGCGCCTATGGCTACACCTTC.